This is a list of T cell receptor beta chains from one sample in a study of CD8+ T cells in alopecia areata. Using immunoSEQ multiplex PCR, the repertoire was profiled, and TCRdb retains in-frame clones only, with some absent. The table has around 140,000 clones, 87% seen once. The input for sequencing was CD8+ T cells sorted from blood, taken at week 0. The receptors derive from a human donor with alopecia areata. Each CDR3 is given with its conserved first and last residue. The order of the fields is CDR3 protein, CDR3 DNA, V gene, clone size, J gene, D gene. A D gene is named only where the DNA matches it firmly. Only some rows state a clone size, as once, few, many or a class for expanded clones.

CASSDTESEAFF	TGCGCCAGCAGCGATACAGAAAGTGAAGCTTTCTTT	TRBV10-1	-	TRBJ1-1	-
CASSRKQGLEAFF	TGCGCCAGCAGCCGCAAACAGGGGCTTGAAGCTTTCTTT	TRBV4-1	-	TRBJ1-1	TRBD1
CASSESGPGYEQYF	TGTGCCAGCAGTGAATCTGGGCCGGGCTACGAGCAGTACTTC	TRBV6-1	-	TRBJ2-7	-
CASSGGMYGDTQYF	TGTGCCAGCAGCGGGGGCATGTATGGAGATACGCAGTATTTT	TRBV7-6	-	TRBJ2-3	-
CASTPGQASSYEQYF	TGTGCCAGTACCCCGGGACAGGCGAGCTCCTACGAGCAGTACTTC	TRBV19	-	TRBJ2-7	TRBD1
CSVEGQGMESYNEQFF	TGCAGCGTTGAAGGACAGGGTATGGAATCCTACAATGAGCAGTTCTTC	TRBV29-1	-	TRBJ2-1	TRBD1
CASSKGQGYENTIYF	TGCGCCAGCAGCAAGGGACAGGGTTACGAAAACACCATATATTTT	TRBV5-1	-	TRBJ1-3	TRBD1
CASIDSSTTLYEQYF	TGTGCCAGCATCGACAGTAGTACTACACTCTACGAGCAGTACTTC	TRBV7-9	-	TRBJ2-7	-
CASSMGRGRAQYTEAFF	TGTGCCAGTAGTATGGGTCGAGGCCGCGCCCAGTACACTGAAGCTTTCTTT	TRBV19	-	TRBJ1-1	-
CASSGNSPLHF	TGTGCCAGCAGTGGAAATTCACCCCTCCACTTT	TRBV2	-	TRBJ1-6	-
CASSLGAGRHGYTF	TGTGCCAGCAGTTTAGGGGCAGGGAGGCATGGCTACACCTTC	TRBV27	-	TRBJ1-2	-
CASRPWTAWSTEAFF	TGTGCCAGCAGACCCTGGACGGCTTGGAGCACTGAAGCTTTCTTT	TRBV13	-	TRBJ1-1	-
CSVEDTSGELFF	TGCAGCGTTGAGGACACATCCGGGGAGCTGTTTTTT	TRBV29-1	few	TRBJ2-2	-
CSVTQGAEQYF	TGCAGCGTCACACAAGGGGCCGAGCAGTACTTC	TRBV29-1	-	TRBJ2-7	-
CASSPRTEAFF	TGTGCCAGCAGCCCCCGGACTGAAGCTTTCTTT	TRBV11-2	-	TRBJ1-1	-
CASSLPRDQTGELFF	TGTGCCAGCAGCTTGCCGCGGGACCAGACCGGGGAGCTGTTTTTT	TRBV7-9	-	TRBJ2-2	-
CASSLVTSTDIQYF	TGTGCCAGCAGCTTAGTAACTAGTACAGACATTCAGTACTTC	TRBV11-1	-	TRBJ2-4	-
CASSQDGREGVQPQHF	TGCGCCAGCAGCCAAGATGGCAGGGAAGGGGTCCAGCCCCAGCATTTT	TRBV4-1	few	TRBJ1-5	-
CASSLEAGPYEQYF	TGCGCCAGCAGCTTGGAGGCCGGTCCCTACGAGCAGTACTTC	TRBV5-1	-	TRBJ2-7	-
CASSLTSAGLEQYF	TGTGCCAGCAGCTTAACGTCGGCGGGTCTGGAGCAGTACTTC	TRBV11-2	-	TRBJ2-7	-
CSVEDPGQSLSTDTQYF	TGCAGCGTTGAAGATCCGGGACAGAGCCTGAGCACAGATACGCAGTATTTT	TRBV29-1	-	TRBJ2-3	TRBD1
CSVQDSPSYEQYF	TGCAGCGTCCAGGACAGCCCATCCTACGAGCAGTACTTC	TRBV29-1	-	TRBJ2-7	-
CASSQEAGSSTDTQYF	TGTGCCAGCAGCCAAGAGGCAGGGTCTAGCACAGATACGCAGTATTTT	TRBV4-2	-	TRBJ2-3	-
CAWSESGGPQFF	TGTGCCTGGAGTGAATCGGGGGGTCCCCAGTTCTTC	TRBV30	-	TRBJ2-1	TRBD2
CSVAPWGQGPYEQYF	TGCAGCGTCGCACCCTGGGGACAGGGACCCTACGAGCAGTACTTC	TRBV29-1	few	TRBJ2-7	TRBD1
CASSRGGAKATEEQYF	TGTGCCAGTAGTAGAGGAGGGGCAAAGGCTACGGAAGAGCAGTACTTC	TRBV19	-	TRBJ2-7	-
CASGKTDLYQPQHF	TGTGCTAGTGGAAAAACGGACCTTTATCAGCCCCAGCATTTT	TRBV12-5	-	TRBJ1-5	-
CASSLRSSYNEQFF	TGTGCCAGCAGCCTGCGGAGCTCCTACAATGAGCAGTTCTTC	TRBV27	-	TRBJ2-1	-
CASSGGTAGQTQYF	TGTGCCAGCAGTGGTGGCACGGCGGGCCAGACCCAGTACTTC	TRBV2	few	TRBJ2-5	-
CASSLAPAATYNEQFF	TGTGCCAGCAGCTTGGCACCGGCGGCGACCTACAATGAGCAGTTCTTC	TRBV7-8	few	TRBJ2-1	-
CASSQDQGGGNTDTQYF	TGCGCCAGCAGCCAAGATCAGGGCGGGGGGAACACAGATACGCAGTATTTT	TRBV4-1	-	TRBJ2-3	TRBD2
CASSFGTYAYEQYF	TGTGCCAGCAGCTTCGGGACATACGCCTACGAGCAGTACTTC	TRBV5-8	-	TRBJ2-7	-
CASSQVRTIQETQYF	TGCGCCAGCAGCCAAGTCAGGACAATCCAAGAGACCCAGTACTTC	TRBV4-1	-	TRBJ2-5	-
CASSASGTGGDEQYF	TGTGCCAGCAGCGCATCCGGGACAGGGGGCGACGAGCAGTACTTC	TRBV6-5	-	TRBJ2-7	TRBD1
CASTGGLATNEKLFF	TGTGCCAGCACGGGGGGACTTGCAACTAATGAAAAACTGTTTTTT	TRBV6-1	once	TRBJ1-4	-
CASSQGSTRGEQFF	TGCGCCAGCAGCCAAGGCTCGACTAGGGGTGAGCAGTTCTTC	TRBV4-1	-	TRBJ2-1	-
CASSQPPALAGVTDTQYF	TGCGCCAGCAGCCAACCCCCTGCGCTAGCGGGAGTCACAGATACGCAGTATTTT	TRBV4-1	-	TRBJ2-3	TRBD2
CASSLSSIGPAAGEQYF	TGTGCCAGCAGTTTAAGTTCGATCGGCCCAGCCGCGGGGGAGCAGTACTTC	TRBV27	-	TRBJ2-7	-
CASSLGRYNEQFF	TGTGCCAGCAGTTTAGGACGGTACAATGAGCAGTTCTTC	TRBV27	-	TRBJ2-1	-
CASMYRTGGTDTQYF	TGTGCCAGCATGTACCGGACAGGGGGGACAGATACGCAGTATTTT	TRBV28	-	TRBJ2-3	TRBD1
CASSSPVGSLEQFF	TGTGCCAGCAGCTCCCCCGTTGGAAGTTTGGAGCAGTTCTTC	TRBV7-9	-	TRBJ2-1	-
CASSYEQVNTGELFF	TGTGCCAGCAGTTACGAGCAGGTTAACACCGGGGAGCTGTTTTTT	TRBV6-6	-	TRBJ2-2	-
CASNKDEQFF	TGTGCCAGCAATAAGGATGAGCAGTTCTTC	TRBV2	-	TRBJ2-1	-
CASSALTGGPFNEQFF	TGTGCCAGCAGCGCGTTAACAGGGGGGCCCTTCAATGAGCAGTTCTTC	TRBV9	-	TRBJ2-1	TRBD1
CSASLAGGYEQYF	TGCAGCGCCTCCTTAGCGGGAGGGTACGAGCAGTACTTC	TRBV29-1	-	TRBJ2-7	TRBD2
CSVESAGWGTDTQYF	TGCAGCGTTGAATCGGCAGGGTGGGGGACAGATACGCAGTATTTT	TRBV29-1	-	TRBJ2-3	-
CASSIVGDEAFF	TGTGCCAGTAGTATCGTCGGGGATGAAGCTTTCTTT	TRBV19	-	TRBJ1-1	-
CAISESGPSTDTQYF	TGTGCCATCAGTGAAAGCGGCCCTAGCACAGATACGCAGTATTTT	TRBV10-3	-	TRBJ2-3	-
CASSSPSGQGAYEQYF	TGTGCCAGCAGCTCCCCCTCGGGACAGGGGGCCTACGAGCAGTACTTC	TRBV7-9	-	TRBJ2-7	TRBD1
CASTPGQGNPMGTEAFF	TGTGCCAGTACCCCGGGACAGGGAAACCCGATGGGCACTGAAGCTTTCTTT	TRBV19	-	TRBJ1-1	TRBD1